This T cell receptor beta chain was documented in a study of blood T cell repertoires in COVID-19. Across the study: Material from acute and convalescent COVID-19 was sourced from the United States, Italy and Spain.

CDR3 length: 15 residues. CDR1 and CDR2 from the germline V gene are SGHRS and YFSETQ. Trimming removed 0 bases at V and 5 bases at J, with 11 bases between. Method: immunoSEQ multiplex PCR; TCRdb's copy keeps in-frame clones and lacks some. The sample comprises fewer than 200,000 clones, about 80% of which are singletons, and 6.5% rests with the top ten. Material: peripheral blood. This clonotype was obtained from a man between 70 and 80 years old with active or convalescent COVID-19. The gene calls are TRBV5-1 and TRBJ2-2; D is possibly TRBD1 (5 bases). The CDR3 reads CASSLADSLTGELFF. The CDR3 coding sequence is TGCGCCAGCAGCTTGGCAGACAGCTTGACCGGGGAGCTGTTTTTT.